The 6 T cell receptor beta chains below come from one sample, sequenced in a study of OX40 agonist ivuxolimab in advanced cancers. TCRdb's table, derived via immunoSEQ multiplex PCR, lists solely in-frame clones and lacks some. The repertoire has about 55,000 clones, approximately 83% of them found once; the top ten carry 12% to 15%. The sequencing here drew on CD4+ or CD8+ T cells sorted from blood, taken in a trial of the OX40 agonist ivuxolimab. These receptors all stem from an adult with an advanced solid tumor such as melanoma, head and neck, liver or kidney cancer.

The chain's CDR3 is CAISGAGDEQYF. The DNA for the CDR3 is TGTGCCATCAGTGGCGCAGGGGACGAGCAGTACTTC. This chain uses TRBV10-3 with TRBJ2-5; a weak D match, TRBD1 (6 bases). The J call could be wrong; TRBJ2-7 is a better fit for the DNA end. Germline V lookup: CDR1 ENHRY, CDR2 SYGVKD. This CDR3 contains 12 residues.

The chain uses TRBV7-6 and TRBJ2-1, with 7 bases matching TRBD2. V shed 5 bases, J shed 0 bases, and the junction held 7 bases outside the gene matches. Germline values: CDR1 SGHVS, CDR2 FNYEAQ. The CDR3 covers 16 residues. The CDR3 nucleotides are TGTGCCAGCAGCAGGTCCGGGGGGAGCTCCTACAATGAGCAGTTCTTC. Protein sequence: CASSRSGGSSYNEQFF.

The chain joins TRBV7-9 to TRBJ1-2; D uncertain. Deletions cut 3 bases from V and 3 bases from J, with 11 bases between. Germline-derived CDR1 and CDR2 are SEHNR and FQNEAQ (reference sequence). This CDR3 comprises 14 residues. CDR3 in amino acids: CASSLMQADYGYTF. The CDR3 coding sequence is TGTGCCAGCAGCTTGATGCAGGCAGACTATGGCTACACCTTC. Full variable domain (outside the CDR3, taken from reference TRBV7-9 and TRBJ1-2): DTGVSQNPRHKITKRGQNVTFRCDPISEHNRLYWYRQTLGQGPEFLTYFQNEAQLEKSRLLSDRFSAERPKGSFSTLEIQRTEQGDSAMYLCASSLMQADYGYTFGSGTRLTVV.

This sequence joins TRBV21-1 and TRBJ2-7; no check of the table's D call, TRBD1, against the DNA was made. TRBV21-1 is an annotated pseudogene. The CDR3 is made up of 15 amino acids. For the CDR3, the DNA is TGTGCCAGCGGCAAAGAGGGGACAGGGGATGACGAGCAGTACTTC. It translates to CASGKEGTGDDEQYF.

This sequence joins TRBV5-1 and TRBJ2-1, with a weak D call TRBD2 (6 bases). Germline lookup yields CDR1 SGHRS and CDR2 YFSETQ. V dropped 1 base and J dropped 15 bases, with 14 bases sitting between them. The CDR3 has 12 residues. Here the CDR3 reads CASSLSGGEWFF. CDR3 coding DNA: TGCGCCAGCAGCTTGTCAGGAGGGGAGTGGTTCTTC.

This chain uses TRBV7-2 with TRBJ2-1; 10 positions match TRBD2. The CDR3 covers 16 residues. Germline V gene lookup returns CDR1 SGHTA and CDR2 FQGNSA. Trimming cost V 4 bases and J 4 bases; bases outside gene matches: 7. This CDR3 is CASSSPLAGAYNEQFF. CDR3 sequence (DNA): TGTGCCAGCAGCTCCCCCCTAGCGGGAGCTTACAATGAGCAGTTCTTC.